A selection of T cell receptor beta chains follows, all from one sample in a study of STAT5B mutations in CD4+ large granular lymphocyte leukemia. Sequencing was performed with immunoSEQ multiplex PCR; in TCRdb, only in-frame clones are kept and a portion is missing. The table records fewer than 40,000 clones, about 88% of them present only once. The specimen was CD4+ T cells from blood buffy coats. The origin of the receptors is a human donor in good health. Each CDR3 is given with its conserved first and last residue. Fields, in order: clone size, V gene, J gene, D gene, CDR3 DNA, CDR3 protein. D genes are given only for firm matches. Clone size appears in some rows only: once, few, many, or a class for an expanded clone.

clone size: once
V gene: TRBV7-2
J gene: TRBJ2-1
D gene: TRBD2
CDR3 DNA: TGTGCCAGCAGCCCCCGACTAGCGGGAGGGTGGGACGAGCAGTTCTTC
CDR3 protein: CASSPRLAGGWDEQFF

clone size: .
V gene: TRBV28
J gene: TRBJ2-2
D gene: .
CDR3 DNA: TGTGCCACACTTTGGGGGGCAGGGGTTTCAAACACCGGGGAGCTGTTTTTT
CDR3 protein: CATLWGAGVSNTGELFF

clone size: .
V gene: TRBV5-1
J gene: TRBJ1-1
D gene: .
CDR3 DNA: TGCGCCAGCAGCTTGGAGGGGAGGAACACTGAAGCTTTCTTT
CDR3 protein: CASSLEGRNTEAFF

clone size: .
V gene: TRBV30
J gene: TRBJ2-7
D gene: .
CDR3 DNA: TGTGCCTGGGGTTCCAGGGGTTTAGCCTACGAGCAGTACTTC
CDR3 protein: CAWGSRGLAYEQYF

clone size: .
V gene: TRBV11-3
J gene: TRBJ2-1
D gene: .
CDR3 DNA: TGTGCCAGCAGCTTAGCCTACGCCAATGAGCAGTTCTTC
CDR3 protein: CASSLAYANEQFF

clone size: .
V gene: TRBV7-3
J gene: TRBJ1-1
D gene: .
CDR3 DNA: TGTGCCAGCAGCCGTATGGCCTTGAACACTGAAGCTTTCTTT
CDR3 protein: CASSRMALNTEAFF

clone size: .
V gene: TRBV5-1
J gene: TRBJ2-7
D gene: .
CDR3 DNA: TGCGCCAGCAGCTTGGTTGGCTACGAGCAGTACTTC
CDR3 protein: CASSLVGYEQYF

clone size: .
V gene: TRBV7-9
J gene: TRBJ1-2
D gene: .
CDR3 DNA: TGTGCCAGCAGCTTATTAGCCCTTGACAGACGAACTAACTATGGCTACACCTTC
CDR3 protein: CASSLLALDRRTNYGYTF

clone size: .
V gene: TRBV6-6
J gene: TRBJ1-3
D gene: .
CDR3 DNA: TGTGCCAGCAGTTACGTACAGAGCTCTGGAAACACCATATATTTT
CDR3 protein: CASSYVQSSGNTIYF

clone size: .
V gene: TRBV6-5
J gene: TRBJ1-1
D gene: TRBD1
CDR3 DNA: TGTGCCAGCAGTAAGGGACAGGGGACCACTGAAGCTTTCTTT
CDR3 protein: CASSKGQGTTEAFF

clone size: .
V gene: TRBV29-1
J gene: TRBJ2-1
D gene: TRBD2
CDR3 DNA: TGCAGCGTTGGCTCTAGCGGGATTGATTCCTACAATGAGCAGTTCTTC
CDR3 protein: CSVGSSGIDSYNEQFF

clone size: .
V gene: TRBV27
J gene: TRBJ2-2
D gene: .
CDR3 DNA: TGTGCCAGCAGTTTATCTGGGACCCCTCTGAACACCGGGGAGCTGTTTTTT
CDR3 protein: CASSLSGTPLNTGELFF

clone size: .
V gene: TRBV6-6
J gene: TRBJ1-5
D gene: .
CDR3 DNA: TGTGCCAGCAGTTACTCTCTTATTAGCAATCAGCCCCAGCATTTT
CDR3 protein: CASSYSLISNQPQHF

clone size: once
V gene: TRBV14
J gene: TRBJ1-2
D gene: TRBD1
CDR3 DNA: TGTGCCAGCAGCCAAAATGAGGGACAGAGCTATGGCTACACCTTC
CDR3 protein: CASSQNEGQSYGYTF

clone size: .
V gene: TRBV23-1
J gene: TRBJ2-7
D gene: .
CDR3 DNA: TGCGCCAGCAGTCAATCAGGACAGACTCGCACCTACGAGCAGTACTTC
CDR3 protein: CASSQSGQTRTYEQYF

clone size: once
V gene: TRBV15
J gene: TRBJ2-3
D gene: .
CDR3 DNA: TGTGCCACCAGAGACTCTAGCATTTTCACAGATACGCAGTATTTT
CDR3 protein: CATRDSSIFTDTQYF

clone size: .
V gene: TRBV7-2
J gene: TRBJ1-5
D gene: .
CDR3 DNA: TGTGCCAGCAGCGAGGTAGCCGGGCTAGGGCAGCCCCAGCATTTT
CDR3 protein: CASSEVAGLGQPQHF

clone size: .
V gene: TRBV18
J gene: TRBJ2-7
D gene: .
CDR3 DNA: TGTGCCAGCTCACCACTGGGTGGCGAGCAGTACTTC
CDR3 protein: CASSPLGGEQYF